This T cell receptor beta chain was observed in a study of control samples from healthy donors and cancer patients. Produced via immunoSEQ multiplex PCR; TCRdb's table is partial and in-frame only. The sample shows around 120,000 clones, roughly nine tenths of them seen only once. The V and J ends lost 4 bases and 9 bases respectively, with 18 bases between them. The CDR3 sequence is 14 residues long. Germline-derived CDR1 and CDR2 are KGHSH and LQKENI. Specimen: blood. The J gene is TRBJ1-2, the V gene TRBV18, with TRBD1 as a possible D gene (5 bases). This clonotype was sampled from a woman younger than 35 in good health. CDR3 sequence: CASSQSAGRDRYTF. The CDR3, as DNA: TGTGCCAGCTCACAATCCGCCGGACGGGACCGCTACACCTTC.